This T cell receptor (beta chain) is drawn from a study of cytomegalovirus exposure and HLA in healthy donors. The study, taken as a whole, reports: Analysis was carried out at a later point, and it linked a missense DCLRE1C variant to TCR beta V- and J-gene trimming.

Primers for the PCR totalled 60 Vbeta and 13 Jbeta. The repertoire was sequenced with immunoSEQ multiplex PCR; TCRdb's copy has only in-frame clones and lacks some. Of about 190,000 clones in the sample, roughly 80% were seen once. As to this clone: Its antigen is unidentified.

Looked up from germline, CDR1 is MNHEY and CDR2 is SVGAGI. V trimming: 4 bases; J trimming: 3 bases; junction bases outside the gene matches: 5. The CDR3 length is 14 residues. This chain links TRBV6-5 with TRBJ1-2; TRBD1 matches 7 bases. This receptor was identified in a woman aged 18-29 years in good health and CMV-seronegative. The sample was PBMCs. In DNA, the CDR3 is TGTGCCAGCAGTTTACAGGGGAACGACTATGGCTACACCTTC. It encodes CASSLQGNDYGYTF.